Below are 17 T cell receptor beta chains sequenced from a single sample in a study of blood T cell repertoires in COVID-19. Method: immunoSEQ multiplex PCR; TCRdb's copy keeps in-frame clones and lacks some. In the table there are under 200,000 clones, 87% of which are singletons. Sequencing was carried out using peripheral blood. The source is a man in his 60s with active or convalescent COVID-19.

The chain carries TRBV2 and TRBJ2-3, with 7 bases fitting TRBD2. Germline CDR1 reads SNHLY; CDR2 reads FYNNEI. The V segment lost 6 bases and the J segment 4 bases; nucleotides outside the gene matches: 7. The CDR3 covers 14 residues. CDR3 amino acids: CASRAGTAADTQYF. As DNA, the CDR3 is TGTGCCAGCAGAGCGGGGACGGCCGCAGATACGCAGTATTTT.

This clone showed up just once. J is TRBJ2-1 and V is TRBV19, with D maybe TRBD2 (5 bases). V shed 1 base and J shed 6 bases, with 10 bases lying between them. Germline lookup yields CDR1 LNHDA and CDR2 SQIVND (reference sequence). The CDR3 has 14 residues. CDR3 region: CASSIAGNSNEQFF. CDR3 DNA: TGTGCCAGTAGTATAGCGGGGAATTCCAATGAGCAGTTCTTC.

The CDR3 DNA sequence: TGTGCCAGCAGATGGGGCAGTATTAATTCACCCCTCCACTTT. This encodes CASRWGSINSPLHF. V is TRBV25-1 and J is TRBJ1-6, with D tentatively TRBD1 (5 bases). CDR3 length equals 14 residues. The ends were cut back, 6 bases at V and 6 bases at J, with 12 bases in the middle. Germline lookup yields CDR1 MGHDK and CDR2 SYGVNS.

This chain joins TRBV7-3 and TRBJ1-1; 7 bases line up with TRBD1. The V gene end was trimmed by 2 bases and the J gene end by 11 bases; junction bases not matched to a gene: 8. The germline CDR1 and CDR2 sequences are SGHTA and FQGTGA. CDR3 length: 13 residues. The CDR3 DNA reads TGTGCCAGCAGCTTAGGGGGACAGACTCAGGCTTTCTTT. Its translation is CASSLGGQTQAFF.

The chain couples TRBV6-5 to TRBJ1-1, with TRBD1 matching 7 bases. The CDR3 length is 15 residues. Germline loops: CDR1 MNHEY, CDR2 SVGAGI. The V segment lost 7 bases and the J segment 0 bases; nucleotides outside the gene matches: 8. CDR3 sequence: CASNLRQGMNTEAFF. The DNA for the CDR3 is TGTGCCAGCAACCTCCGACAGGGCATGAACACTGAAGCTTTCTTT.

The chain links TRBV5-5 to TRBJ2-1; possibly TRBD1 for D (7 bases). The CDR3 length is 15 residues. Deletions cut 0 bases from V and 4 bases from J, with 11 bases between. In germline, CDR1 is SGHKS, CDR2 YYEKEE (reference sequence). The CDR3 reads CASSLGAGGYNEQFF. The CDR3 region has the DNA TGTGCCAGCAGCTTGGGTGCAGGGGGGTACAATGAGCAGTTCTTC.

CDR3 protein: CASSKRGQLNYGYTF. DNA of the CDR3: TGTGCCAGCAGCAAACGGGGACAGCTAAACTATGGCTACACCTTC. This chain links TRBV21-1 with TRBJ1-2; the table calls TRBD1, which could not be checked here. TRBV21-1 is reported as a pseudogene. CDR3 length: 15 amino acids.

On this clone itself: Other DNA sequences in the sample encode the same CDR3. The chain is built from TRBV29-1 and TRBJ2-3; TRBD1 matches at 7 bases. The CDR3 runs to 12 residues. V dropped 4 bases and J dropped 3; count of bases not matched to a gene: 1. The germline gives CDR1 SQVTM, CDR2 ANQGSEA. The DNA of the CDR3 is TGCAGCGTTGGACAGGGAACAGATACGCAGTATTTT. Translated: CSVGQGTDTQYF.

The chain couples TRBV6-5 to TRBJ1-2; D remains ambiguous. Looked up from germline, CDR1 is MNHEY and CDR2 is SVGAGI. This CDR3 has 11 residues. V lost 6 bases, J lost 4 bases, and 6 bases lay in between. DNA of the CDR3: TGTGCCAGCAGGGAGCGCTATGGCTACACCTTC. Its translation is CASRERYGYTF.

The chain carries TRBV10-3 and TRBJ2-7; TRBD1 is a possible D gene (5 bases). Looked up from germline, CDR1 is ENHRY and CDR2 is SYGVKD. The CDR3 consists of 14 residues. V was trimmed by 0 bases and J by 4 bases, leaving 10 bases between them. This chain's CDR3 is CAISESAGSYEQYF. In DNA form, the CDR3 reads TGTGCCATCAGTGAGTCAGCAGGGTCTTACGAGCAGTACTTC.

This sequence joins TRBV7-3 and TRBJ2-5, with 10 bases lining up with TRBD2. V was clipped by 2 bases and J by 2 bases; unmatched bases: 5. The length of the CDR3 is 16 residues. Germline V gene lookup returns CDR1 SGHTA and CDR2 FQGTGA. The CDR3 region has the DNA TGTGCCAGCAGCTTAGCGGCTAGCGGGGGTCAAGAGACCCAGTACTTC. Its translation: CASSLAASGGQETQYF.

The CDR3 coding sequence is TGTGCCAGCAGCTCCAACAGGGGGCACGGAAACACCATATATTTT. The encoded protein is CASSSNRGHGNTIYF. The chain couples TRBV7-9 to TRBJ1-3; 9 bases match TRBD1. V gave up 4 bases and J gave up 4 bases; unmatched junction bases: 5. CDR1 and CDR2 (germline): SEHNR, FQNEAQ (reference sequence). CDR3 length: 15 amino acids.

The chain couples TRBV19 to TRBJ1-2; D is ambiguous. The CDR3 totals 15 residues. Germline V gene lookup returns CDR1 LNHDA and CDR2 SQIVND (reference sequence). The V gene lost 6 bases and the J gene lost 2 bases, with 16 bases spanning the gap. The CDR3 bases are TGTGCCAGTAGACGGGAGCTCCTGGGAAACTATGGCTACACCTTC. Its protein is CASRRELLGNYGYTF.

The CDR3 DNA follows: TGTGCCAGCTCGGCAAACAGGGCCCCGGAGCCCCAGCATTTT. It is translated as CASSANRAPEPQHF. The V call is TRBV18, the J call TRBJ1-5, with D possibly TRBD1 on 6 matching bases. The V gene lost 6 bases and the J gene lost 8 bases, with 17 bases spanning the gap. Germline values: CDR1 KGHSH, CDR2 LQKENI. This CDR3 spans 14 amino acids.

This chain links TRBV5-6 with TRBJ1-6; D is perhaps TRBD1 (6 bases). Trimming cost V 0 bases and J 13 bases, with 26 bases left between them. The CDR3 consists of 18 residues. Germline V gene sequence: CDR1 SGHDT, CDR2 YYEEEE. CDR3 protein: CASSLAALEWTDDRPLHF. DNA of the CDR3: TGTGCCAGCAGCTTGGCCGCCCTAGAATGGACAGACGACCGGCCCCTCCACTTT.

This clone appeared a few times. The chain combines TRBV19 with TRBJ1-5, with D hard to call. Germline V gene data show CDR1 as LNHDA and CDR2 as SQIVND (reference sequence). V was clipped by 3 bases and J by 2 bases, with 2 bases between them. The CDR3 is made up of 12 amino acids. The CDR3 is CASSIGNQPQHF. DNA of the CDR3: TGTGCCAGTAGTATCGGCAATCAGCCCCAGCATTTT.

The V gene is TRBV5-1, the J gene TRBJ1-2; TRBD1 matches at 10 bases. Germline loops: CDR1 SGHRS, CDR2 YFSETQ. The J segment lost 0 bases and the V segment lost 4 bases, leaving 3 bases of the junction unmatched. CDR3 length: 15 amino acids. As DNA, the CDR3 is TGCGCCAGCAGCGGTGGACAGGGGGCTAACTATGGCTACACCTTC. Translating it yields CASSGGQGANYGYTF.